This is a list of T cell receptor beta chains from one sample in a study of tumor-infiltrating lymphocytes in primary liver carcinoma. TCRdb re-called the multiplex PCR reads with MiXCR, one entry per CDR3 protein. The profile shows about 100,000 distinct CDR3 sequences, just under 70% of them singletons. Sample: tumor-adjacent normal liver tissue. Receptors were obtained from a man aged 40-50 years with primary liver carcinoma and hepatitis B virus infection. Both conserved end residues are trimmed from each CDR3.

j_call: TRBJ2-1; v_call: TRBV5-1; cdr3_aa: ASSDEGFNEQF
j_call: TRBJ2-3; v_call: TRBV11-2; cdr3_aa: VSSPPGGRGTDMQY
j_call: TRBJ2-7; v_call: TRBV6-6; cdr3_aa: ASSLNGPGEKQY
j_call: TRBJ2-2; v_call: TRBV15; cdr3_aa: ATSRERMAGELF
j_call: TRBJ2-2; v_call: TRBV29-1; cdr3_aa: SAPSGVTIGKLL
j_call: TRBJ2-3; v_call: TRBV5-6; cdr3_aa: ASSLGPAIRTDTQY
j_call: TRBJ2-1; v_call: TRBV5-1; cdr3_aa: ASSGGGGSGTYNEQF
j_call: TRBJ2-2; v_call: TRBV11-2; cdr3_aa: AISSARGKAGELF
j_call: TRBJ1-5; v_call: TRBV29-1; cdr3_aa: SVADSLNQPQH
j_call: TRBJ2-1; v_call: TRBV12-3/TRBV12-4; cdr3_aa: ASSLAGTGGHEQL
j_call: TRBJ2-1; v_call: TRBV28; cdr3_aa: ASSPAGAGSDDQF
j_call: TRBJ2-1; v_call: TRBV11-2; cdr3_aa: AGSLVGLGVDEQF
j_call: TRBJ2-7; v_call: TRBV14; cdr3_aa: ASRKQGSYEQY
j_call: TRBJ2-1; v_call: TRBV10-1; cdr3_aa: ASSTVTSGAYNEQF
j_call: TRBJ2-7; v_call: TRBV30; cdr3_aa: AWSFGTGGSYEQY
j_call: TRBJ2-1; v_call: TRBV6-5; cdr3_aa: ASNSGTTGRNKQF
j_call: TRBJ2-4; v_call: TRBV20-1; cdr3_aa: SARDAREAQNIQY
j_call: TRBJ1-1; v_call: TRBV5-4; cdr3_aa: ASSQENTEAF
j_call: TRBJ2-7; v_call: TRBV28; cdr3_aa: ASSLPTTVGDEQY
j_call: TRBJ2-6; v_call: TRBV6-5; cdr3_aa: ASSRWSSSVANVLT
j_call: TRBJ1-5; v_call: TRBV12-3/TRBV12-4; cdr3_aa: ASSSGQGEGLQH
j_call: TRBJ2-7; v_call: TRBV12-3/TRBV12-4; cdr3_aa: ASNSDRGAYEQY
j_call: TRBJ2-5; v_call: TRBV11-1; cdr3_aa: GSSPPPKVRKDFQETRY
j_call: TRBJ2-1; v_call: TRBV4-1; cdr3_aa: ATSQEGSYNEQF
j_call: TRBJ1-3; v_call: TRBV10-3; cdr3_aa: AISDAVITGNTIY
j_call: TRBJ1-6; v_call: TRBV28; cdr3_aa: ASSSGGQGNSPLH
j_call: TRBJ1-1; v_call: TRBV19; cdr3_aa: ASRRSGTEAF
j_call: TRBJ2-6; v_call: TRBV11-2; cdr3_aa: ASSSGLAGFFSGANVLT
j_call: TRBJ1-6; v_call: TRBV25-1; cdr3_aa: ASSGHLSSYNSPLH
j_call: TRBJ2-7; v_call: TRBV6-5; cdr3_aa: AGSSPSGAYEQY
j_call: TRBJ2-1; v_call: TRBV6-5; cdr3_aa: ASSRVIAGFRDEQF
j_call: TRBJ2-5; v_call: TRBV12-3/TRBV12-4; cdr3_aa: ASSLMVQETQY
j_call: TRBJ1-2; v_call: TRBV28; cdr3_aa: ASNTGTGIYGYT
j_call: TRBJ2-7; v_call: TRBV6-1; cdr3_aa: ASSELGQTYEQY
j_call: TRBJ1-5; v_call: TRBV12-3/TRBV12-4; cdr3_aa: ASSLATSDQPQH
j_call: TRBJ1-2; v_call: TRBV5-1; cdr3_aa: ASSLAPGSYGYT
j_call: TRBJ2-7; v_call: TRBV6-1; cdr3_aa: ASSEIPPHEQY
j_call: TRBJ2-6; v_call: TRBV7-3; cdr3_aa: ASSQGDGANVLT
j_call: TRBJ2-1; v_call: TRBV13; cdr3_aa: ASSPTTAGYNEQF
j_call: TRBJ2-3; v_call: TRBV6-1; cdr3_aa: ANTQAVRTDTLY
j_call: TRBJ2-1; v_call: TRBV29-1; cdr3_aa: SVGLCPNEQF
j_call: TRBJ2-3; v_call: TRBV29-1; cdr3_aa: SVGPHGTQDTDTQY
j_call: TRBJ1-5; v_call: TRBV28; cdr3_aa: ASSPSAGSAANQPQH
j_call: TRBJ2-7; v_call: TRBV6-6; cdr3_aa: ASSPRESPGQY
j_call: TRBJ2-7; v_call: TRBV15; cdr3_aa: ATSPTGTYEQY
j_call: TRBJ2-7; v_call: TRBV29-1; cdr3_aa: RVETPFNEHY